This T cell receptor beta chain was found in a study of cytomegalovirus exposure and HLA in healthy donors. Study in general: Sequencing of roughly 180 million T cells in an earlier analysis found 95 million to 120 million unique TCR beta sequences.

Researchers ran the PCR with 60 Vbeta and 13 Jbeta primers. Measured with immunoSEQ multiplex PCR; TCRdb has only the in-frame clones, and not every one. The data contain roughly 180,000 clones, more than 70% of them singletons. The CDR3 spans 13 residues. Germline CDR1 reads MNHEY; CDR2 reads SMNVEV (reference sequence). J lost 0 bases, V lost 7 bases, and 2 bases had no gene match. Remarks on this clone: Its antigen is as yet unknown.

Whole-study findings and limits: In a later analysis, around 18,000 TCR beta sequences were associated with HLA alleles at 0.05 false discovery rate. In an earlier analysis, in 540 or so donors, most V segments appeared productive either ~90% or ~30% of the time.

The chain has TRBV27 and TRBJ2-7; 8 nucleotides match TRBD1. What was sequenced was PBMCs. The clonotype originates from a boy aged 5-17 years in good health and CMV-seronegative. The CDR3 loop is CASTTGGSYEQYF. CDR3 coding DNA: TGTGCCAGCACTACAGGGGGCTCCTACGAGCAGTACTTC.